This TCR beta chain comes out of a study of cytomegalovirus exposure and HLA in healthy donors. Germline lookup yields CDR1 SGHVS and CDR2 FQNEAQ. V lost 5 bases and J lost 1, with 15 bases in between. The CDR3 runs to 15 residues. Findings of the study overall: It was in a later analysis that TCR association rates were seen to vary by HLA locus, highest for DRB1 and lowest for HLA-C. Rare sequences made up most TCRs, while some public TCRs were found in many donors.

Note on this clone: The antigen remains unidentified.

PCR used 60 Vbeta primers and 13 Jbeta primers. Repertoires were generated with immunoSEQ multiplex PCR, while TCRdb's copy carries only in-frame clones and drops some. This table has around 170,000 clones, 79% appearing once. This TCR derives from a woman in her 40s in good health and CMV-seronegative. The sequencing input was PBMCs. This rearrangement joins TRBV7-8 to TRBJ2-7; possible D gene TRBD2, 6 bases. The CDR3 protein is CASSPVAGFSYEQYF. Written as DNA, the CDR3 is TGTGCCAGCAGCCCAGTGGCGGGGTTTTCCTACGAGCAGTACTTC.